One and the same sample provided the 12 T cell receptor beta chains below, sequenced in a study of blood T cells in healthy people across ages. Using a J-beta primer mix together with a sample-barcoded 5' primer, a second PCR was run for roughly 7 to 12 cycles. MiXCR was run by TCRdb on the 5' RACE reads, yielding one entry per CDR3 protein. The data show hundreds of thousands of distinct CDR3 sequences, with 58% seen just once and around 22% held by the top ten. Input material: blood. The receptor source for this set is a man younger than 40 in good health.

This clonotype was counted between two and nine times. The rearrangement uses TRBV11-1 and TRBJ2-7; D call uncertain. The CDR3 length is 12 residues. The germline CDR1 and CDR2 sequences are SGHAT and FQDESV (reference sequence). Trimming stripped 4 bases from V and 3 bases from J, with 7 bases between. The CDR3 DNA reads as TGTGCCAGCAGCTCTCCGGTCTACGAGCAGTACTTC. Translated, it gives CASSSPVYEQYF.

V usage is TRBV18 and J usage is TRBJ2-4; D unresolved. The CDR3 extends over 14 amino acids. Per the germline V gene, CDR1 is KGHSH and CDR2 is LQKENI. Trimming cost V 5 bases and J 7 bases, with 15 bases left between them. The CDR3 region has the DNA TGTGCCAGCTCAGGCCCGGAAGGGCCCAACATTCAGTACTTC. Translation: CASSGPEGPNIQYF.

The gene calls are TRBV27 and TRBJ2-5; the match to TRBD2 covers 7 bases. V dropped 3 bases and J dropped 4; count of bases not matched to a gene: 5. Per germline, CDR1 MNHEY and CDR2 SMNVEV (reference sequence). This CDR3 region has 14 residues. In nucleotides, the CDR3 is TGTGCCAGCAGTTTGGGCAGGGAGGGAGAGACCCAGTACTTC. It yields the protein CASSLGREGETQYF.

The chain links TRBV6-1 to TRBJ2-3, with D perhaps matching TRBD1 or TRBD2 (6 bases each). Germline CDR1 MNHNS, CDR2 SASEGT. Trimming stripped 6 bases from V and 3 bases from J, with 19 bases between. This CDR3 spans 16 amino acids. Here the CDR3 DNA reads TGTGCCAGCAGCGCGTTGTACTTAGGGGGGACAGATACGCAGTATTTT. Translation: CASSALYLGGTDTQYF.

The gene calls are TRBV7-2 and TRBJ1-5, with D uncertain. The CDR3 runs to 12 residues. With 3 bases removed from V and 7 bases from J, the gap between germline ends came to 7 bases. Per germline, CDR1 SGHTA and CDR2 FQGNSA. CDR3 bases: TGTGCCAGCAGCTTCCCCGAGCAGCCCCAGCATTTT. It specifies CASSFPEQPQHF.

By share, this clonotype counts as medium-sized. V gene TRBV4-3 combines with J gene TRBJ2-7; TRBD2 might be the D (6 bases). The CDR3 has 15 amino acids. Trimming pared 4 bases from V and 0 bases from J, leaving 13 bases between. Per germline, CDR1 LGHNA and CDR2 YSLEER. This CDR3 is CASSPSAGSSYEQYF. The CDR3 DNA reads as TGCGCCAGCAGCCCCTCAGCGGGCTCCTCCTACGAGCAGTACTTC.

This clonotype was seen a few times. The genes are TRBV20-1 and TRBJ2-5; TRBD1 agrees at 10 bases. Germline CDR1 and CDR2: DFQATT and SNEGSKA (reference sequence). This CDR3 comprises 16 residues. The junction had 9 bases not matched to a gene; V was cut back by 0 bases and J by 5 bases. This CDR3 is CSARDEATGGYETQYF. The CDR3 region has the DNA TGCAGTGCTAGAGATGAGGCGACAGGGGGCTACGAGACCCAGTACTTC.

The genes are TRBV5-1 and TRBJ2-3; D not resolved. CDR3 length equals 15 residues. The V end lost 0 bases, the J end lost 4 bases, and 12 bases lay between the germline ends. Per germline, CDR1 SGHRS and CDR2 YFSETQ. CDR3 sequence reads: CASSLGPGRADTQYF. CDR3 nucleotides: TGCGCCAGCAGCTTGGGTCCGGGTCGTGCAGATACGCAGTATTTT.

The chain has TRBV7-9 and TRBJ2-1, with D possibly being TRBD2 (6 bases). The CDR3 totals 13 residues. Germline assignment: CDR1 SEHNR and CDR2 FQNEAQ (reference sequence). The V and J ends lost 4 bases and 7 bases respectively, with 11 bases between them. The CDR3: CASSSPLANEQFF. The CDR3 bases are TGTGCCAGCAGCTCGCCCCTAGCGAATGAGCAGTTCTTC.

For the CDR3, the DNA is TGCAGTGCTGTACGGACAGAGGGTGGCAATCAGCCCCAGCATTTT. Translation: CSAVRTEGGNQPQHF. V is TRBV20-1 and J is TRBJ1-5; D is perhaps TRBD1 (6 bases). Germline V gene data show CDR1 as DFQATT and CDR2 as SNEGSKA (reference sequence). The germline V and J ends were trimmed by 5 bases and 2 bases, with 16 bases remaining between them. CDR3 length: 15 amino acids.

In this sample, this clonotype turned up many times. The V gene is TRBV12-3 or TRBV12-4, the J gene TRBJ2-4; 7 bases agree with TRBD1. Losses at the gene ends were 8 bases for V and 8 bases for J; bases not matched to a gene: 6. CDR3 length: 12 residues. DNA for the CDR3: TGTGCCAGCTCACCCCAGGGGGACATTCAGTACTTC. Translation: CASSPQGDIQYF.

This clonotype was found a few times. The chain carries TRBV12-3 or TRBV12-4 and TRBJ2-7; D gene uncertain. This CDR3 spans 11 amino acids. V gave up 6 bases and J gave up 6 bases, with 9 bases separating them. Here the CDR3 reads CASSRTREQYF. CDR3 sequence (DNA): TGTGCCAGCAGCCGTACCCGCGAGCAGTACTTC.